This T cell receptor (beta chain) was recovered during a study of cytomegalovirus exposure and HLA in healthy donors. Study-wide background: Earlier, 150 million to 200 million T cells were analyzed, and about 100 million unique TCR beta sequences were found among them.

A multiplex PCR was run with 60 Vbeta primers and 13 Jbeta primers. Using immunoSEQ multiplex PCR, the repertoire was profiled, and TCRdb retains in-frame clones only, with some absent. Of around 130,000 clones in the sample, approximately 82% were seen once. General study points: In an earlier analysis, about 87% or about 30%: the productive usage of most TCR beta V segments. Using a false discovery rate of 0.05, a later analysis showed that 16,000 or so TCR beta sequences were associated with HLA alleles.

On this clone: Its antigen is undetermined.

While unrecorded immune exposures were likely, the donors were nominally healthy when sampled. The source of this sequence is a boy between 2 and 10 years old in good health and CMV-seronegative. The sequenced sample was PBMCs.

The CDR3 loop is CASSSGQGEYEQYF. As DNA, the CDR3 is TGTGCCAGCAGCTCCGGACAGGGTGAATACGAGCAGTACTTC. This chain connects TRBV11-3 to TRBJ2-7, with 8 positions matching TRBD1. Per germline, CDR1 SGHNT and CDR2 YENEEA. Losses at the gene ends were 4 bases for V and 4 bases for J; bases not matched to a gene: 6. The CDR3 consists of 14 residues.